The 21 T cell receptor beta chains reported below all come from one sample, sequenced in a study of blood T cells in healthy people across ages. Then a second PCR, running roughly 7 to 11 cycles, was carried out with a sample-barcoded 5' primer and a J-beta primer mix. One entry per CDR3 protein, called by TCRdb with MiXCR from the 5' RACE reads. The sample comprises about 1.7 million distinct CDR3 sequences, approximately 30% of which are singletons, and around 7.7% rests with the top ten. Source material: blood. These receptors came from a woman aged 30 to 39 in good health.

This chain connects TRBV5-5 to TRBJ1-5; the D gene is possibly TRBD1 (6 bases). The CDR3 totals 14 residues. In germline, CDR1 is SGHKS, CDR2 YYEKEE (reference sequence). V was pared by 3 bases and J by 3 bases, with 10 bases between. Here the CDR3 DNA reads TGTGCCAGCAGCTATGACAGGTTCAATCAGCCCCAGCATTTT. Protein product: CASSYDRFNQPQHF. Together with reference TRBV5-5 and TRBJ1-5, the CDR3 gives the full variable domain: DAGVTQSPTHLIKTRGQQVTLRCSPISGHKSVSWYQQVLGQGPQFIFQYYEKEERGRGNFPDRFSARQFPNYSSELNVNALLLGDSALYLCASSYDRFNQPQHFGDGTRLSIL.

This clonotype occurred a few times. V is TRBV5-1 and J is TRBJ2-7, with 16 bases lining up with TRBD2. Per the germline V gene, CDR1 is SGHRS and CDR2 is YFSETQ. The CDR3 contains 16 residues. V gave up 4 bases and J gave up 7 bases; unmatched junction bases: 8. CDR3 nucleotides: TGCGCCAGCAGCCCGGGACTAGCGGGAGGGCCTAGAGAGCAGTACTTC. Residues: CASSPGLAGGPREQYF.

This clonotype was picked up many times. J is TRBJ1-2 and V is TRBV18; the D is unclear. CDR3 length: 13 residues. CDR1 and CDR2 (germline): KGHSH, LQKENI. V was cut by 3 bases and J by 3 bases, with 8 bases left in between. CDR3 sequence: CASSPTGYYGYTF. In DNA form, the CDR3 reads TGTGCCAGCTCACCGACGGGGTACTATGGCTACACCTTC.

The chain links TRBV12-3 or TRBV12-4 to TRBJ1-1; TRBD1 might be the D (6 bases). The germline V and J ends were trimmed by 7 bases and 4 bases, with 16 bases remaining between them. This CDR3 has 14 amino acids. The CDR3 loop reads CASTQGLRSTEAFF. The CDR3 DNA reads as TGTGCCAGCACCCAGGGGTTAAGGAGCACTGAAGCTTTCTTT.

This sequence joins TRBV7-9 and TRBJ1-1, with no clear D. Trimming stripped 6 bases from V and 3 bases from J, with 14 bases between. Per the germline V gene, CDR1 is SEHNR and CDR2 is FQNEAQ (reference sequence). This CDR3 comprises 14 residues. CDR3: CASRKGVRDTEAFF. The CDR3 region has the DNA TGTGCCAGCAGAAAGGGAGTTCGGGACACTGAAGCTTTCTTT.

The chain carries TRBV7-2 and TRBJ1-1; no firm D call. Germline-derived CDR1 and CDR2 are SGHTA and FQGNSA. Deletions cut 3 bases from V and 10 bases from J, with 12 bases between. This CDR3 region has 12 residues. CDR3 in DNA: TGTGCCAGCAGCTTCGGGTGGCGCGGAGCTTTCTTT. Encoded protein: CASSFGWRGAFF. Combining the CDR3 with reference TRBV7-2 and TRBJ1-1 gives the whole variable domain GAGVSQSPSNKVTEKGKDVELRCDPISGHTALYWYRQSLGQGLEFLIYFQGNSAPDKSGLPSDRFSAERTGGSVSTLTIQRTQQEDSAVYLCASSFGWRGAFFGQGTRLTVV.

The chain combines TRBV27 with TRBJ2-2, with D hard to call. Germline-derived CDR1 and CDR2 are MNHEY and SMNVEV (reference sequence). The CDR3 length is 15 residues. The V end was cut by 5 bases, the J end by 5 bases, with 15 bases between. CDR3 in DNA: TGTGCCAGCAGTCTCTCGGCCGGCCGGACCGGGGAGCTGTTTTTT. It codes for CASSLSAGRTGELFF.

The rearrangement joins TRBV20-1 to TRBJ2-1; maybe TRBD1 (6 bases). This CDR3 contains 16 residues. V lost 4 bases and J 1 base, leaving 17 bases between the germline ends. The germline V gene has CDR1 DFQATT and CDR2 SNEGSKA (reference sequence). Here the CDR3 reads CSATYDRSGSYNEQFF. The CDR3 coding sequence is TGCAGTGCTACCTATGACAGGTCAGGGTCCTACAATGAGCAGTTCTTC.

V gene TRBV30 combines with J gene TRBJ1-2; D not certain. The germline V gene has CDR1 GTSNPN and CDR2 SVGIG (reference sequence). CDR3 length equals 12 residues. V dropped 0 bases and J dropped 8 bases, with 10 bases sitting between them. CDR3 loop: CAWSVRVSGYTF. In DNA, the CDR3 is TGTGCCTGGAGTGTAAGGGTATCGGGCTACACCTTC.

This clonotype occurred a few times. The chain links TRBV20-1 to TRBJ2-5; 10 positions match TRBD1. The V and J ends lost 6 bases and 11 bases, in that order; junction bases with no gene match: 12. CDR3 length equals 13 residues. Germline V gene sequence: CDR1 DFQATT, CDR2 SNEGSKA (reference sequence). CDR3 region: CSAVGQGGGKQYF. CDR3 coding DNA: TGCAGTGCGGTTGGACAGGGGGGTGGAAAGCAGTACTTC.

This chain joins TRBV4-3 and TRBJ1-2; D remains unclear. The CDR3 spans 14 residues. V dropped 1 base and J dropped 2 bases, with 8 bases sitting between them. Germline CDR1 and CDR2: LGHNA and YSLEER. The CDR3 sequence is CASSQGYENYGYTF. CDR3 bases: TGCGCCAGCAGCCAAGGTTACGAAAACTATGGCTACACCTTC.

J is TRBJ2-4 and V is TRBV6-5; D is uncertain. Deletions cut 2 bases from V and 10 bases from J, with 12 bases between. The CDR3 is 13 residues long. Germline CDR1 MNHEY, CDR2 SVGAGI. For the CDR3, the DNA is TGTGCCAGCAGTTACGCTCCAGATGGGATTCAGTACTTC. It is translated as CASSYAPDGIQYF.

V and J are TRBV7-2 and TRBJ2-7, with 12 bases fitting TRBD2. This CDR3 is built from 17 residues. The J segment lost 6 bases and the V segment lost 5 bases, leaving 14 bases of the junction unmatched. The germline V gene encodes CDR1 SGHTA and CDR2 FQGNSA. The CDR3 loop is CASSHRASGRAQGEQYF. The CDR3 nucleotides read TGTGCCAGCAGCCACAGGGCTAGCGGGAGGGCCCAGGGCGAGCAGTACTTC.

This clonotype has just a few counts. V and J are TRBV12-3 or TRBV12-4 and TRBJ1-1, with TRBD1 matching 7 bases. There are 14 residues in the CDR3. Germline trimming cut 7 bases from V and 5 bases from J; bases unmatched to any gene: 10. The CDR3 DNA is TGTGCCAGCAATCCTCGACAGGGAGAAACTGAAGCTTTCTTT. Protein product: CASNPRQGETEAFF.

This clonotype was counted once. The chain combines TRBV20-1 with TRBJ2-1; D is possibly TRBD2 (6 bases). The CDR3 is 15 amino acids. Trimming pared 1 base from V and 6 bases from J, leaving 16 bases between. Germline CDR1 and CDR2: DFQATT and SNEGSKA (reference sequence). The CDR3 spells CSARGRDSHFNEQFF. CDR3 DNA: TGCAGTGCTAGAGGCCGGGACTCTCACTTCAATGAGCAGTTCTTC.

This clonotype was seen a handful of times. In DNA form, the CDR3 reads TGCGCCAGCAGCACGGATTGGGGGCCCGGCGGGGAGACCCAGTACTTC. This translates into CASSTDWGPGGETQYF. The V gene is TRBV5-1, the J gene TRBJ2-5; D perhaps matches TRBD1 (6 bases). V lost 4 bases and J lost 5, with 21 bases in between. The CDR3 runs to 16 residues. Germline assignment: CDR1 SGHRS and CDR2 YFSETQ. The entire variable domain, with the rest obtained from reference TRBV5-1 and TRBJ2-5, is as follows: KAGVTQTPRYLIKTRGQQVTLSCSPISGHRSVSWYQQTPGQGLQFLFEYFSETQRNKGNFPGRFSGRQFSNSRSEMNVSTLELGDSALYLCASSTDWGPGGETQYFGPGTRLLVL.

This clonotype occurred once. The chain joins TRBV29-1 to TRBJ2-4, with 7 nucleotides matching TRBD1. Germline loops: CDR1 SQVTM, CDR2 ANQGSEA. V lost 7 bases, J lost 11 bases, and 11 bases stayed unmatched. This CDR3 comprises 12 residues. CDR3 DNA sequence: TGCAGCGCTGCACAGGGGATATACGTTCAGTACTTC. As protein: CSAAQGIYVQYF. Supplemented by reference TRBV29-1 and TRBJ2-4, the full variable domain reads SAVISQKPSRDICQRGTSLTIQCQVDSQVTMMFWYRQQPGQSLTLIATANQGSEATYESGFVIDKFPISRPNLTFSTLTVSNMSPEDSSIYLCSAAQGIYVQYFGAGTRLSVL.

The CDR3 DNA reads as TGCAGTGCTTACACTAGCGGGGGCCTTACAGATACGCAGTATTTT. It translates to CSAYTSGGLTDTQYF. The rearrangement uses TRBV20-1 and TRBJ2-3; 11 nucleotides align to TRBD2. The CDR3 is 15 residues long. V lost 5 bases, J lost 3 bases, and 7 bases stayed unmatched. Germline-derived CDR1 and CDR2 are DFQATT and SNEGSKA (reference sequence).

This clonotype has just a few counts. V gene TRBV30 combines with J gene TRBJ1-2; D might be TRBD1 (5 bases). This CDR3 spans 13 amino acids. Trimming pared 3 bases from V and 5 bases from J, leaving 13 bases between. CDR1 and CDR2 from the germline V gene are GTSNPN and SVGIG (reference sequence). Here the CDR3 reads CAWSIGAGYGYTF. The CDR3 bases are TGTGCCTGGAGCATAGGGGCAGGTTATGGCTACACCTTC.

The table lists this clonotype with a few counts. The V gene is TRBV6-6, the J gene TRBJ1-2, with a weak D call TRBD1 (5 bases). Deletions cut 2 bases from V and 3 bases from J, with 13 bases between. The CDR3 runs to 15 residues. The germline V gene has CDR1 MNHNY and CDR2 SVGAGI (reference sequence). CDR3 amino acids: CASSYLSGLHYGYTF. The CDR3 DNA follows: TGTGCCAGCAGTTACCTTTCAGGGCTCCACTATGGCTACACCTTC.

The sample holds a few counts of this clonotype. This rearrangement joins TRBV7-2 to TRBJ2-1; 11 bases are shared with TRBD2. V shed 0 bases, J shed 5 bases, and the junction held 3 bases outside the gene matches. The CDR3 has 16 amino acids. From germline, CDR1 is SGHTA and CDR2 FQGNSA. CDR3 DNA: TGTGCCAGCAGCTTAGCGGGACTAGCGGTAAACAATGAGCAGTTCTTC. It encodes CASSLAGLAVNNEQFF.